This T cell receptor beta chain originates from a study of T-cell reconstitution after alpha-beta-depleted transplantation in children. Whole-study results and caveats: One year after transplant, T-cell counts and diversity came mostly from newly produced T cells. Several hundred rapidly expanded clones from non-depleted graft cells reportedly supplied alpha-beta T cells about two months post-transplant.

This CDR3 contains 15 residues. Germline-derived CDR1 and CDR2 are SEHNR and FQNEAQ (reference sequence). The V and J ends lost 5 bases and 0 bases respectively, with 11 bases between them. As to this clonotype: Its cognate antigen is unknown.

Unique molecular identifiers tagged the TCRbeta library. TCRdb used MiXCR to reprocess the PCR reads, holding one entry per CDR3 protein. There are hundreds of thousands of distinct CDR3 sequences in the sample; around 13% occur only once, and 0.79% lies in the top ten. The chain joins TRBV7-9 to TRBJ1-5, with D uncertain. The receptor comes from a girl aged 2-15 years with congenital amegakaryocytic thrombocytopenia, due to receive a stem cell transplant. The material sequenced was PBMCs, taken before TCRalphabeta/CD19-depleted stem cell transplant. The CDR3 sequence: CASSPGGVSNQPQHF. CDR3 DNA: TGTGCCAGCAGCCCCGGCGGGGTTAGCAATCAGCCCCAGCATTTT. The whole variable domain, remainder taken from reference TRBV7-9 and TRBJ1-5, is DTGVSQNPRHKITKRGQNVTFRCDPISEHNRLYWYRQTLGQGPEFLTYFQNEAQLEKSRLLSDRFSAERPKGSFSTLEIQRTEQGDSAMYLCASSPGGVSNQPQHFGDGTRLSIL.